Shown below are 2 T cell receptor beta chains from a single sample sequenced in a study of blood T cells in healthy people across ages (dated by TCRdb to the mid-2010s). Libraries were prepared through 5' RACE. The run used an Illumina HiSeq 2500. A second PCR of roughly 7 to 11 cycles was performed with a sample-barcoded 5' primer and a J-beta primer mix. Clones were called with MiXCR by TCRdb after fastp trimmed the public reads at Q25, and only in-frame beta chains were retained. Records with the same CDR3 protein are collapsed into one entry carrying the most frequent genes and DNA. The sample profile shows about 2 million distinct CDR3 sequences; around half of them were found once. The top ten clones comprise about 2.1% of the sample. The sample comprised blood. These receptors were obtained from a woman in her thirties or forties in good health.

The chain combines TRBV3-1 with TRBJ2-1, with 8 nucleotides matching TRBD1. Germline lookup yields CDR1 LGHDT and CDR2 YNNKEL (reference sequence). Germline trimming cut 6 bases from V and 6 bases from J; bases unmatched to any gene: 10. The CDR3 extends over 15 amino acids. The CDR3: CASRKPGTGTNEQFF. DNA of the CDR3: TGTGCCAGCAGGAAACCCGGGACAGGAACCAATGAGCAGTTCTTC.

The rearrangement uses TRBV27 and TRBJ2-4; D ambiguous. This CDR3 comprises 13 residues. The germline V gene encodes CDR1 MNHEY and CDR2 SMNVEV (reference sequence). V gave up 6 bases and J gave up 1 base, with 7 bases separating them. CDR3 amino acids: CASRGRAKNIQYF. The DNA of the CDR3 is TGTGCCAGCAGGGGCAGGGCCAAAAACATTCAGTACTTC.